This passage covers 10 T cell receptor beta chains from one sample sequenced in a study of T cells in localized non-small cell lung cancer. Sequencing was performed with immunoSEQ multiplex PCR; in TCRdb, only in-frame clones are kept and a portion is missing. The profile shows roughly 89,000 clones, approximately 91% of them singletons. The sequencing here drew on PBMCs, taken before any cancer treatment. The receptor set was obtained from a woman aged 35 to 70 with stage II squamous cell lung carcinoma.

This rearrangement joins TRBV6-5 to TRBJ1-3, with no clear D. V lost 0 bases, J lost 0 bases, and 9 bases lay in between. The CDR3 is 16 amino acids. CDR1 and CDR2 (germline): MNHEY, SVGAGI. Here the CDR3 DNA reads TGTGCCAGCAGTTACTCGGGGAGGATCTCTGGAAACACCATATATTTT. Protein: CASSYSGRISGNTIYF.

The sample holds a few counts of this clone. The chain joins TRBV19 to TRBJ1-2; weak D call: TRBD1 (5 bases). The CDR3 loop spans 13 amino acids. Germline assignment: CDR1 LNHDA and CDR2 SQIVND (reference sequence). V was clipped by 5 bases and J by 4 bases, with 11 bases between them. Here the CDR3 reads CASSLTVSYGYTF. The CDR3 DNA is TGTGCCAGTAGTCTGACAGTTTCCTATGGCTACACCTTC.

The V and J genes are TRBV19 and TRBJ1-1, with D perhaps matching TRBD1 (6 bases). Germline lookup yields CDR1 LNHDA and CDR2 SQIVND (reference sequence). This CDR3 spans 14 amino acids. V lost 0 bases and J 4 bases, leaving 9 bases between the germline ends. CDR3 nucleotides: TGTGCCAGTAGTATAGATCAGGGGCCCACTGAAGCTTTCTTT. This sequence encodes CASSIDQGPTEAFF.

The rearrangement joins TRBV2 to TRBJ1-2; D may be TRBD1 (5 bases). Per germline, CDR1 SNHLY and CDR2 FYNNEI. CDR3 length: 13 residues. The V end was cut by 11 bases, the J end by 2 bases, with 15 bases between. The CDR3: CAGETGRNYGYTF. The DNA for the CDR3 is TGTGCCGGCGAAACGGGACGAAACTATGGCTACACCTTC.

This clone was detected once. J is TRBJ2-1 and V is TRBV5-1, with D possibly TRBD2 on 5 matching bases. The germline V gene encodes CDR1 SGHRS and CDR2 YFSETQ. V lost 0 bases and J lost 12, with 10 bases in between. This CDR3 has 12 residues. CDR3 amino acids: CASSLVGDLQFF. DNA for the CDR3: TGCGCCAGCAGCTTGGTCGGGGATTTGCAGTTCTTC.

This rearrangement joins TRBV5-4 to TRBJ2-3; D may match TRBD1 or TRBD2 (5 bases each). Per the germline V gene, CDR1 is SGHNT and CDR2 is YYREEE (reference sequence). The CDR3 spans 16 residues. Trimming stripped 1 base from V and 4 bases from J, with 16 bases between. The CDR3 DNA is TGTGCCAGCAGCTTGTCCCCCGGGGCCATTTCAGATACGCAGTATTTT. This sequence encodes CASSLSPGAISDTQYF. The full variable domain, with the rest looked up from reference TRBV5-4 and TRBJ2-3, is ETGVTQSPTHLIKTRGQQVTLRCSSQSGHNTVSWYQQALGQGPQFIFQYYREEENGRGNFPPRFSGLQFPNYSSELNVNALELDDSALYLCASSLSPGAISDTQYFGPGTRLTVL.

This rearrangement joins TRBV30 to TRBJ1-2; 7 bases map to TRBD1. This CDR3 is 12 amino acids long. The V segment lost 7 bases and the J segment 7 bases; nucleotides outside the gene matches: 9. CDR1 and CDR2 (germline): GTSNPN, SVGIG (reference sequence). DNA for the CDR3: TGTGCCTTAAGGGGGCAGAGGTCTGGCTACACCTTC. Protein product: CALRGQRSGYTF.

This chain links TRBV28 with TRBJ1-2; D gene uncertain. Germline loops: CDR1 MDHEN, CDR2 SYDVKM. This CDR3 region has 15 residues. The V and J ends lost 6 bases and 2 bases respectively, with 16 bases between them. CDR3 in amino acids: CASSSLPTTNYGYTF. DNA for the CDR3: TGTGCCAGCAGCTCACTACCAACAACGAACTATGGCTACACCTTC.

This sequence joins TRBV5-1 and TRBJ2-7; D is uncertain. Looked up from germline, CDR1 is SGHRS and CDR2 is YFSETQ. Trimming shortened V by 0 bases and J by 5 bases, and 9 bases separated the two germline ends. The CDR3 totals 13 residues. The CDR3 loop is CASSLVGVHEQYF. The CDR3 DNA reads TGCGCCAGCAGCTTGGTTGGGGTCCACGAGCAGTACTTC. Using reference TRBV5-1 and TRBJ2-7 for the parts outside the CDR3, the full variable domain is KAGVTQTPRYLIKTRGQQVTLSCSPISGHRSVSWYQQTPGQGLQFLFEYFSETQRNKGNFPGRFSGRQFSNSRSEMNVSTLELGDSALYLCASSLVGVHEQYFGPGTRLTVT.

J is TRBJ2-7 and V is TRBV7-2; 9 bases agree with TRBD1. The CDR3 is made up of 13 amino acids. Germline CDR1 and CDR2: SGHTA and FQGNSA. The V and J ends lost 5 bases and 5 bases, in that order; junction bases with no gene match: 4. The CDR3 sequence: CASSRDRADEQYF. CDR3 sequence (DNA): TGTGCCAGCAGCCGGGACAGGGCCGACGAGCAGTACTTC.